A selection of T cell receptor beta chains follows, all from one sample in a study of control samples from healthy donors and cancer patients. The method was immunoSEQ multiplex PCR; TCRdb's version includes in-frame clones alone and lacks a portion of them. This table holds fewer than 70,000 clones, about 85% found once. The sample comprised PBMCs. Every receptor here comes from a man between 60 and 75 years old with head and neck cancer. Each CDR3 is given with its conserved first and last residue. Fields, in order: J gene, V gene, D gene, clone size, CDR3 DNA, CDR3 protein. A D gene is named only where the DNA matches it firmly. Part of the rows lack a size; the others show once, few, many or a class for expanded clones.

J gene: TRBJ2-7; V gene: TRBV28; D gene: -; clone size: once; CDR3 DNA: TGTGCCAGCAGTTTACCGGTGGGACCCGGGTTCTACTACGAGCAGTACTTC; CDR3 protein: CASSLPVGPGFYYEQYF
J gene: TRBJ2-5; V gene: TRBV6-2/TRBV6-3; D gene: -; clone size: -; CDR3 DNA: TGTGCCAGCAGTTACTCGACAGAAACTACACAAGAGACCCAGTACTTC; CDR3 protein: CASSYSTETTQETQYF
J gene: TRBJ2-7; V gene: TRBV7-9; D gene: -; clone size: few; CDR3 DNA: TGTGCCAGCAGCCCCCGGTGGTACGAGCAGTACTTC; CDR3 protein: CASSPRWYEQYF
J gene: TRBJ1-5; V gene: TRBV9; D gene: -; clone size: few; CDR3 DNA: TGTGCCAGCAGCGTAGATGACTCCCTTAATCAGCCCCAGCATTTT; CDR3 protein: CASSVDDSLNQPQHF
J gene: TRBJ2-3; V gene: TRBV29-1; D gene: -; clone size: -; CDR3 DNA: TGCAGCACGGGGCGCCGAGATACGCAGTATTTT; CDR3 protein: CSTGRRDTQYF
J gene: TRBJ2-3; V gene: TRBV7-6; D gene: -; clone size: -; CDR3 DNA: TGTGCCAGCAGCTTATACGTCGCGGATACGCAGTATTTT; CDR3 protein: CASSLYVADTQYF
J gene: TRBJ2-3; V gene: TRBV28; D gene: -; clone size: -; CDR3 DNA: TGTGCCAGCAGTTTATATCCGACAGATACGCAGTATTTT; CDR3 protein: CASSLYPTDTQYF
J gene: TRBJ1-6; V gene: TRBV7-8; D gene: -; clone size: -; CDR3 DNA: TGTGCCAGCAGCCCGACAGGTCTACGTAATTCACCCCTCCACTTT; CDR3 protein: CASSPTGLRNSPLHF
J gene: TRBJ1-5; V gene: TRBV7-2; D gene: -; clone size: -; CDR3 DNA: TGTGCCAGCAGCAGGGGAGGCACTCAGCCCCAGCATTTT; CDR3 protein: CASSRGGTQPQHF
J gene: TRBJ2-3; V gene: TRBV7-2; D gene: -; clone size: -; CDR3 DNA: TGTGCCAGCAGCTCAGGGGTGAGCACAGATACGCAGTATTTT; CDR3 protein: CASSSGVSTDTQYF
J gene: TRBJ1-5; V gene: TRBV6-2/TRBV6-3; D gene: TRBD1; clone size: few; CDR3 DNA: TGTGCCAGCAGTTACTCGTTCGTTTCAGGGGGGGACAATCAGCCCCAGCATTTT; CDR3 protein: CASSYSFVSGGDNQPQHF
J gene: TRBJ2-4; V gene: TRBV28; D gene: -; clone size: -; CDR3 DNA: TGTGCCAGCGGGACACTAGAACGCAACATTCAGTACTTC; CDR3 protein: CASGTLERNIQYF
J gene: TRBJ2-1; V gene: TRBV29-1; D gene: -; clone size: -; CDR3 DNA: TGCAGCGTTCTGGGTAGGGACGGGAATGAGCAGTTCTTC; CDR3 protein: CSVLGRDGNEQFF
J gene: TRBJ1-4; V gene: TRBV18; D gene: -; clone size: once; CDR3 DNA: TGTGCCAGCTCACAAGAACAGGGTCGAGGGGTTACAACTAATGAAAAACTGTTTTTT; CDR3 protein: CASSQEQGRGVTTNEKLFF
J gene: TRBJ1-4; V gene: TRBV18; D gene: -; clone size: once; CDR3 DNA: TGTGCCAGCTCCCAGGGAACTAATGAAAAACTGTTTTTT; CDR3 protein: CASSQGTNEKLFF
J gene: TRBJ1-4; V gene: TRBV12-3/TRBV12-4; D gene: -; clone size: -; CDR3 DNA: TGTGCCAGCAGTTTTCCGCTATCAAAACTGTTTTTT; CDR3 protein: CASSFPLSKLFF
J gene: TRBJ2-3; V gene: TRBV6-6; D gene: -; clone size: -; CDR3 DNA: TGTGCCAGCAGCCCTGGAGCGATTACGCAGTATTTT; CDR3 protein: CASSPGAITQYF
J gene: TRBJ2-2; V gene: TRBV30; D gene: -; clone size: -; CDR3 DNA: TGTGCCTGCCCGGAGGGGACAGATGTCGGGGAGCTGTTTTTT; CDR3 protein: CACPEGTDVGELFF
J gene: TRBJ2-7; V gene: TRBV5-1; D gene: -; clone size: once; CDR3 DNA: TGCGCCAGCAGCTTGAGGGACGGGTACTCCTACGAGCAGTACTTC; CDR3 protein: CASSLRDGYSYEQYF
J gene: TRBJ2-7; V gene: TRBV23-1; D gene: -; clone size: -; CDR3 DNA: TGCGCCAGCTCAGGTACGGGTCACAGTTCTAATCTACGAGGTAGTAAGCAGTACTTC; CDR3 protein: CASSGTGHSSNLRGSKQYF
J gene: TRBJ1-5; V gene: TRBV28; D gene: TRBD1; clone size: -; CDR3 DNA: TGTGCCAGCAGGACAGGGGTAGTGGTGCCCCAGCATTTT; CDR3 protein: CASRTGVVVPQHF
J gene: TRBJ2-1; V gene: TRBV28; D gene: TRBD1; clone size: -; CDR3 DNA: TGTGCCAGCAGGCTTTACGGACAGGGCTCCTACAATGAGCAGTTCTTC; CDR3 protein: CASRLYGQGSYNEQFF
J gene: TRBJ1-5; V gene: TRBV7-8; D gene: -; clone size: -; CDR3 DNA: TGTGCCAGCAGCGGCGGGGCGGCTAGCAATCAGCCCCAGCATTTT; CDR3 protein: CASSGGAASNQPQHF
J gene: TRBJ1-1; V gene: TRBV7-8; D gene: -; clone size: -; CDR3 DNA: TGTGCCAGCAGCCCCCATCTGACTGAAGCTTTCTTT; CDR3 protein: CASSPHLTEAFF
J gene: TRBJ2-7; V gene: TRBV6-5; D gene: TRBD1; clone size: -; CDR3 DNA: TGTGCCAGCCGTCTGGGGACAGGGGGCCACGAGCAGTACTTC; CDR3 protein: CASRLGTGGHEQYF
J gene: TRBJ1-2; V gene: TRBV28; D gene: -; clone size: once; CDR3 DNA: TGTGCCAGCAGCCTCCCGGGGATTCTCTATGGCTACACCTTC; CDR3 protein: CASSLPGILYGYTF
J gene: TRBJ2-2; V gene: TRBV9; D gene: TRBD2; clone size: -; CDR3 DNA: TGTGCCAGCAGCGCGACTAGCGGGAGGTTCACCGGGGAGCTGTTTTTT; CDR3 protein: CASSATSGRFTGELFF
J gene: TRBJ2-1; V gene: TRBV5-1; D gene: -; clone size: -; CDR3 DNA: TGCGCCACCTCAAGTATTGGGAGCTCCTACAATGAGCAGTTCTTC; CDR3 protein: CATSSIGSSYNEQFF
J gene: TRBJ2-5; V gene: TRBV7-8; D gene: TRBD2; clone size: -; CDR3 DNA: TGTGCCAGCTCCCAATTTCAAGGGAGGGAAGAGACCCAGTACTTC; CDR3 protein: CASSQFQGREETQYF
J gene: TRBJ2-7; V gene: TRBV19; D gene: -; clone size: -; CDR3 DNA: TGTGCCAGTAGTCCCTCCTGGGGGGGCATCGGCTACGAGCAGTACTTC; CDR3 protein: CASSPSWGGIGYEQYF
J gene: TRBJ2-3; V gene: TRBV28; D gene: -; clone size: once; CDR3 DNA: TGTGCCAGCACAGCCACAGGGTTGGATACGCAGTATTTT; CDR3 protein: CASTATGLDTQYF
J gene: TRBJ2-7; V gene: TRBV6-1; D gene: -; clone size: -; CDR3 DNA: TGTGCCAGCAGTGAAGTTGAGTCCTGGGAGCAGTACTTC; CDR3 protein: CASSEVESWEQYF
J gene: TRBJ1-6; V gene: TRBV7-9; D gene: TRBD1; clone size: -; CDR3 DNA: TGTGCCAGCAGCTTAGTCCCGGGACAGAATAATTCACCCCTCCACTTT; CDR3 protein: CASSLVPGQNNSPLHF
J gene: TRBJ2-7; V gene: TRBV5-1; D gene: -; clone size: -; CDR3 DNA: TGCGCCAGCAGCTTGGCCATGGTGGGGGACGAGCAGTACTTC; CDR3 protein: CASSLAMVGDEQYF
J gene: TRBJ1-3; V gene: TRBV6-5; D gene: TRBD1; clone size: few; CDR3 DNA: TGTGCCAGCAGCGCACGACAGGGAACGGGAAACACCATATATTTT; CDR3 protein: CASSARQGTGNTIYF
J gene: TRBJ2-7; V gene: TRBV7-8; D gene: -; clone size: -; CDR3 DNA: TGTGCCAGCAGCCGACGGCAGAGCTCCTACGAGCAGTACTTC; CDR3 protein: CASSRRQSSYEQYF
J gene: TRBJ2-7; V gene: TRBV6-5; D gene: -; clone size: -; CDR3 DNA: TGTGCCAGCAGTTACCACGGCGGGTTCGGGGCCTACGAGCAGTACTTC; CDR3 protein: CASSYHGGFGAYEQYF